This TCR beta chain was profiled in a study of cytomegalovirus exposure and HLA in healthy donors. Study-wide results and caveats: A likely sequencing artifact accounted for one observed cluster of highly shared sequence variants.

PCR primers comprised 60 Vbeta and 13 Jbeta primers. Produced via immunoSEQ multiplex PCR; TCRdb's table is partial and in-frame only. This repertoire includes 100,000 to 150,000 clones. Notes on this clone: Antigen: not known.

V was trimmed by 1 base and J by 10 bases, leaving 11 bases between them. The germline V gene has CDR1 SGHTA and CDR2 FQGNSA. This CDR3 spans 13 amino acids. J is TRBJ2-1 and V is TRBV7-2; possible D gene TRBD1, 5 bases. The clonotype was recovered from a man aged 30 to 45 in good health and CMV-seronegative. The sequencing input was PBMCs. The CDR3 sequence is CASSLVTAIEQFF. The CDR3 DNA reads as TGTGCCAGCAGCTTAGTGACAGCGATCGAGCAGTTCTTC.